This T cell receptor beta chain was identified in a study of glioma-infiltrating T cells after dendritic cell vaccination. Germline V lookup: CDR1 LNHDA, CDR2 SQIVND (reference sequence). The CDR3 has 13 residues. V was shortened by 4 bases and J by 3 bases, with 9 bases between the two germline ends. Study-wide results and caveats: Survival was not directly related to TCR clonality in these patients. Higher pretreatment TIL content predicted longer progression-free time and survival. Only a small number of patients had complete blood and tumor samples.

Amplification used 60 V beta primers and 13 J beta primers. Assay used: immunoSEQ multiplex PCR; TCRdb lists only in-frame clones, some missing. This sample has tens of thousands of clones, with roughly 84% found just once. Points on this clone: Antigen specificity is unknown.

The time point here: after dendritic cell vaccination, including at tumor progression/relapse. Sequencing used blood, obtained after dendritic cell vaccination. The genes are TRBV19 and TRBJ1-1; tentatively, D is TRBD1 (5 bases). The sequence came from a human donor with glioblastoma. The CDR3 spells CASSTWGDTEAFF. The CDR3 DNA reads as TGTGCCAGTAGTACCTGGGGGGACACTGAAGCTTTCTTT.